Listed below are T cell receptor beta chains from one sample, sequenced in a study of T cell repertoires in cytomegalovirus infection. TCRdb ran MiXCR on the reads and lists one entry per CDR3 protein. The sample holds 250,000 to 300,000 distinct CDR3 sequences, more than 20% seen once. The source material was PBMCs. These receptor sequences come from a human donor in good health (CMV status not recorded). Some clones in this sample may be carry-over from other donors' samples. The CDR3 runs from the conserved cysteine through the conserved F or W. Fields, in order: D gene, V gene, clone size, J gene, CDR3 protein, CDR3 DNA. The D gene is left open where the match is weak. Some rows mark clone size as missing; the rest say once, few, many or name a class of expanded clone.

d_gene: NA
v_gene: TRBV6-5
abundance: many
j_gene: TRBJ1-6
CDR3aa: CASSYVSAQNSPLHF
CDR3nt: TGTGCCAGCAGTTACGTTTCAGCCCAGAATTCACCCCTCCACTTT

d_gene: NA
v_gene: TRBV20-1
abundance: NA
j_gene: TRBJ2-5
CDR3aa: CSARGIRDTQETQYF
CDR3nt: TGCAGTGCTAGGGGGATCCGGGACACACAAGAGACCCAGTACTTC

d_gene: TRBD2
v_gene: TRBV6-5
abundance: NA
j_gene: TRBJ2-1
CDR3aa: CASSYQGSGGGGTRHEQFF
CDR3nt: TGTGCCAGCAGTTACCAGGGTAGCGGGGGGGGAGGAACCAGACATGAGCAGTTCTTC

d_gene: NA
v_gene: TRBV14
abundance: NA
j_gene: TRBJ2-1
CDR3aa: CASSASGARYNEQFF
CDR3nt: TGTGCCAGCAGCGCATCGGGAGCCCGCTACAATGAGCAGTTCTTC

d_gene: NA
v_gene: TRBV25-1
abundance: few
j_gene: TRBJ2-2
CDR3aa: CASSESFPDTGELFF
CDR3nt: TGTGCCAGCAGTGAGTCTTTTCCGGACACCGGGGAGCTGTTTTTT

d_gene: TRBD2
v_gene: TRBV19
abundance: NA
j_gene: TRBJ2-3
CDR3aa: CASSTGGAGTDTQYF
CDR3nt: TGTGCCAGTAGTACCGGGGGGGCCGGGACAGATACGCAGTATTTT

d_gene: TRBD1
v_gene: TRBV3-1
abundance: NA
j_gene: TRBJ2-1
CDR3aa: CASRQRQGKGYNEQFF
CDR3nt: TGTGCCAGCAGACAACGACAGGGGAAGGGGTACAATGAGCAGTTCTTC

d_gene: NA
v_gene: TRBV4-3
abundance: NA
j_gene: TRBJ2-7
CDR3aa: CASSQEGGAYEQYF
CDR3nt: TGCGCCAGCAGCCAAGAGGGTGGGGCCTACGAGCAGTACTTC

d_gene: TRBD1
v_gene: TRBV28
abundance: NA
j_gene: TRBJ1-3
CDR3aa: CASSPDRGIGNTIYF
CDR3nt: TGTGCCAGCAGCCCGGACAGGGGAATCGGAAACACCATATATTTT

d_gene: TRBD1
v_gene: TRBV28
abundance: few
j_gene: TRBJ1-6
CDR3aa: CASSLGQPYNSPLHF
CDR3nt: TGTGCCAGCAGTTTGGGACAGCCCTATAATTCACCCCTCCACTTT

d_gene: TRBD2
v_gene: TRBV7-2
abundance: many
j_gene: TRBJ2-2
CDR3aa: CASSSSGGALSGELFF
CDR3nt: TGTGCCAGCAGCTCCAGCGGGGGGGCCTTGTCCGGGGAGCTGTTTTTT

d_gene: NA
v_gene: TRBV7-2
abundance: NA
j_gene: TRBJ2-1
CDR3aa: CASSRTPDNEQFF
CDR3nt: TGTGCCAGCAGCCGGACCCCTGACAATGAGCAGTTCTTC

d_gene: TRBD2
v_gene: TRBV7-3
abundance: many
j_gene: TRBJ2-1
CDR3aa: CASSSGTLAGSSYNEQFF
CDR3nt: TGTGCCAGCAGCTCCGGCACGCTAGCGGGTTCGTCCTACAATGAGCAGTTCTTC

d_gene: NA
v_gene: TRBV11-2
abundance: many
j_gene: TRBJ2-2
CDR3aa: CASSLPGGELFF
CDR3nt: TGTGCCAGCAGCTTGCCCGGCGGGGAGCTGTTTTTT

d_gene: NA
v_gene: TRBV27
abundance: NA
j_gene: TRBJ1-3
CDR3aa: CASSLSDGNTIYF
CDR3nt: TGTGCCAGCAGTTTATCGGACGGAAACACCATATATTTT

d_gene: NA
v_gene: TRBV7-2
abundance: many
j_gene: TRBJ2-7
CDR3aa: CASSFGRNSYEQYF
CDR3nt: TGTGCCAGCAGCTTTGGGCGGAACTCCTACGAGCAGTACTTC